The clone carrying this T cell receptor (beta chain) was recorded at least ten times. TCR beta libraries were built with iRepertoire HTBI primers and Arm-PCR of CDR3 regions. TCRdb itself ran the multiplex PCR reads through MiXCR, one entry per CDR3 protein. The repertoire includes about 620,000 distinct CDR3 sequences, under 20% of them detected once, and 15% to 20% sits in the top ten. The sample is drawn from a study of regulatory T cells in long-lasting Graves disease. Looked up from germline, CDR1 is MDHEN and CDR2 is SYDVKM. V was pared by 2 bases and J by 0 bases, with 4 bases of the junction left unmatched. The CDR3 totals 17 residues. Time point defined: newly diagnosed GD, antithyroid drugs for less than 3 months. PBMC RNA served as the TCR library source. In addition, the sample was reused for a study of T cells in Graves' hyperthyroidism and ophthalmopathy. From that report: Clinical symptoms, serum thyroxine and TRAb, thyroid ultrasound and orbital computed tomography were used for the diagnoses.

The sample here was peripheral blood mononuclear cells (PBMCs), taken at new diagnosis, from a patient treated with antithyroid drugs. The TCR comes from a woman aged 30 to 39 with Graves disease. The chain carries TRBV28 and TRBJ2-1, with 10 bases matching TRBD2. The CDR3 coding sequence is TGTGCCAGCAGTTTAAAAGCGGGAGGGCCCTCCTACAATGAGCAGTTCTTC. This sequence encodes CASSLKAGGPSYNEQFF.